A single sample is the source of the 20 T cell receptor beta chains below, sequenced in a study of monozygotic twins with inflammatory bowel disease. TCRdb re-called the 5' RACE reads and catalogs CDR3 proteins one per entry, DNA excluded. This table holds fewer than 200,000 distinct CDR3 sequences. The sequencing input was blood. The receptors come from a human donor with ulcerative colitis or Crohn's disease, or a healthy co-twin of an affected twin (not recorded which).

The J gene is TRBJ2-1, the V gene TRBV4-3; TCRdb reports TRBD2, a call that lacks DNA to check it against. The CDR3 sequence is 18 residues long. Germline V gene data show CDR1 as LGHNA and CDR2 as YSLEER. This chain's CDR3 is CASSQEGVTSGFYNEQFF.

The genes are TRBV20-1 and TRBJ1-5. CDR1 and CDR2 from the germline V gene are DFQATT and SNEGSKA (reference sequence). The CDR3 is 13 residues long. The CDR3 here is CSARGQFNQPQHF.

The rearrangement uses TRBV5-1 and TRBJ2-7; TCRdb's assignment of TRBD1 cannot be checked, as there is no DNA. The CDR3 runs 16 residues. Germline V gene sequence: CDR1 SGHRS, CDR2 YFSETQ. Here the CDR3 reads CASSLIQGQASYEQYF.

The chain combines TRBV19 with TRBJ2-2; the TCRdb call, TRBD1, lacks DNA for checking. Germline CDR1 LNHDA, CDR2 SQIVND (reference sequence). This CDR3 is built from 18 residues. The CDR3: CASSPPGQGSKGTGELFF.

This chain joins TRBV10-3 and TRBJ2-7; TCRdb calls TRBD2, which cannot be checked without DNA. In germline, CDR1 is ENHRY, CDR2 SYGVKD. This CDR3 contains 11 residues. The CDR3 is CAISEEGEQYF.

The chain couples TRBV6-2 or TRBV6-3 to TRBJ2-7; the TCRdb D gene call, TRBD2, has no DNA to confirm it. Germline assignment: CDR1 MNHEY and CDR2 SVGEGT. There are 15 residues in the CDR3. The CDR3 is CASSSGLAGAYEQYF.

The rearrangement joins TRBV21-1 to TRBJ1-5; the TRBD1 assignment by TCRdb is unverifiable without DNA. TRBV21-1 is annotated as a pseudogene. The CDR3 extends over 17 amino acids. CDR3 region: CASSTNSGTGVSQPQHF.

The V and J genes are TRBV20-1 and TRBJ1-5. This CDR3 has 12 amino acids. Germline V gives CDR1 DFQATT, CDR2 SNEGSKA (reference sequence). The CDR3 region is CSAREGDQPQHF.

V usage is TRBV6-2 or TRBV6-3 and J usage is TRBJ2-3; the TCRdb D gene call, TRBD2, has no DNA to confirm it. Germline CDR1 is MNHEY and CDR2 is SVGEGT. The length of the CDR3 is 17 residues. CDR3: CASSYGAGVTSTDTQYF.

The rearrangement joins TRBV20-1 to TRBJ2-7; TCRdb's D gene call, TRBD1, goes unchecked for lack of DNA. The CDR3 consists of 13 residues. CDR1 and CDR2 from the germline V gene are DFQATT and SNEGSKA (reference sequence). This CDR3 reads CSAPGQGDYEQYF.

The CDR3 is CASSLGVLGGQPQHF. The chain joins TRBV28 to TRBJ1-5; no DNA is available, so the TRBD1 call from TCRdb remains unchecked. The CDR3 loop spans 15 amino acids. Per germline, CDR1 MDHEN and CDR2 SYDVKM.

The genes are TRBV6-6 and TRBJ1-1. Germline assignment: CDR1 MNHNY and CDR2 SVGAGI (reference sequence). The CDR3 extends over 12 amino acids. The CDR3 is CASSYFRSEAFF.

The rearrangement joins TRBV15 to TRBJ1-5; no DNA is available, so the TRBD1 call from TCRdb remains unchecked. The length of the CDR3 is 15 residues. Germline V gene sequence: CDR1 LNHNV, CDR2 YYDKDF (reference sequence). The CDR3 loop is CATSSFQGGNQPQHF.

This chain links TRBV7-2 with TRBJ2-5; TCRdb names TRBD2, which stays unverified in the absence of DNA. The CDR3 has 16 residues. In germline, CDR1 is SGHTA, CDR2 FQGNSA. The CDR3 here is CASSPEIGLELGTQYF.

CDR3 loop: CASSLASYTDTQYF. The V gene is TRBV7-8, the J gene TRBJ2-3. The CDR3 covers 14 residues. CDR1 SGHVS and CDR2 FQNEAQ come from the germline V gene. Full variable domain (missing parts from reference TRBV7-8 and TRBJ2-3): GAGVSQSPRYKVAKRGQDVALRCDPISGHVSLFWYQQALGQGPEFLTYFQNEAQLDKSGLPSDRFFAERPEGSVSTLKIQRTQQEDSAVYLCASSLASYTDTQYFGPGTRLTVL.

The chain carries TRBV7-9 and TRBJ1-1. The CDR3 contains 13 residues. CDR1 is SEHNR and CDR2 is FQNEAQ in the germline V gene (reference sequence). The CDR3 spells CASSLTQNTEAFF.

The chain uses TRBV7-2 and TRBJ1-5; TCRdb's assignment of TRBD1 cannot be checked, as there is no DNA. CDR1 is SGHTA, CDR2 FQGNSA, per germline. The CDR3 has 16 residues. This CDR3 reads CASSPRTGGGNQPQHF. The full variable domain, completed using reference TRBV7-2 and TRBJ1-5, is GAGVSQSPSNKVTEKGKDVELRCDPISGHTALYWYRQSLGQGLEFLIYFQGNSAPDKSGLPSDRFSAERTGGSVSTLTIQRTQQEDSAVYLCASSPRTGGGNQPQHFGDGTRLSIL.

The gene calls are TRBV20-1 and TRBJ2-5; there is no DNA to check the TCRdb D call of TRBD1. This CDR3 is built from 14 residues. CDR1 DFQATT and CDR2 SNEGSKA come from the germline V gene (reference sequence). CDR3 sequence reads: CSAPGQGAQETQYF.

This chain uses TRBV7-2 with TRBJ1-3. Germline assignment: CDR1 SGHTA and CDR2 FQGNSA. The CDR3 runs 14 residues. CDR3 sequence reads: CASSSQGSGNTIYF.

The J gene is TRBJ1-2, the V gene TRBV20-1; absent DNA, TCRdb's TRBD1 call cannot be checked. The germline V gene has CDR1 DFQATT and CDR2 SNEGSKA (reference sequence). The CDR3 loop spans 13 amino acids. The CDR3 sequence is CSAGPDRVHGYTF.